The clone carrying this T cell receptor beta chain was counted a few times. What it binds is unknown. Germline CDR1 SNHLY, CDR2 FYNNEI. This CDR3 is 15 amino acids long. V was clipped by 8 bases and J by 6 bases, with 19 bases between them. This specimen comes from a study of beta chain features in type 1 diabetes. As for the study in general: Cell yields, gender and age were comparable in patients and healthy donors. Broader study findings: Compared to healthy donors, patients appeared to have naive, central memory and Treg TCRB repertoires that were more alike. Patients with type 1 diabetes showed fewer VDJ junction insertions and more deletions.

Expressed TCRB transcripts got sequenced, as all isolated RNA was reverse transcribed. Method: immunoSEQ multiplex PCR; TCRdb's copy keeps in-frame clones and lacks some. The data contain about 300,000 clones, approximately 8% of them singletons. Sample: central memory CD4+ T cells from blood. This chain connects TRBV2 to TRBJ1-4, with a weak D call TRBD1 (6 bases). The clonotype was recovered from a woman between 18 and 29 years old in good health. The CDR3 bases are TGTGCCAGCGCTATTCTACAGGGAGGTGATGAAAAACTGTTTTTT. Its protein product is CASAILQGGDEKLFF.